These 13 T cell receptor beta chains were all obtained from the same sample, sequenced in a study of beta chain features in type 1 diabetes. Expressed TCRB transcripts got sequenced, as all isolated RNA was reverse transcribed. The assay was immunoSEQ multiplex PCR, and TCRdb's table has in-frame clones only and misses some. The table records 120,000 to 150,000 clones, under 60% of them present only once. Sequences were obtained from Tregs from blood. All receptors derive from a man between 18 and 29 years old in good health.

The rearrangement joins TRBV5-1 to TRBJ2-7; D not certain. The CDR3 extends over 14 amino acids. Germline CDR1 reads SGHRS; CDR2 reads YFSETQ. The V end was cut by 1 base, the J end by 2 bases, with 10 bases between. The CDR3: CASSLSRRTYEQYF. The CDR3 DNA sequence: TGCGCCAGCAGCTTGAGTCGGCGGACCTACGAGCAGTACTTC.

The gene calls are TRBV7-3 and TRBJ2-5, with a weak D call TRBD1 (6 bases). Germline V lookup: CDR1 SGHTA, CDR2 FQGTGA. The length of the CDR3 is 13 residues. Trimming took off 3 bases at V and 4 bases at J, with 9 bases between the two ends. DNA of the CDR3: TGTGCCAGCAGCTTCGGCAGGGGAGAGACCCAGTACTTC. Amino acids: CASSFGRGETQYF.

The chain has TRBV2 and TRBJ2-5; perhaps TRBD1 as D (6 bases). Trimming removed 5 bases at V and 2 bases at J, with 12 bases between. This CDR3 region has 14 residues. Germline-derived CDR1 and CDR2 are SNHLY and FYNNEI. The CDR3 nucleotides are TGTGCCAGCAGTCGTAGGCAGGGGCAAGAGACCCAGTACTTC. This sequence encodes CASSRRQGQETQYF. The whole variable domain, remainder taken from reference TRBV2 and TRBJ2-5, is EPEVTQTPSHQVTQMGQEVILRCVPISNHLYFYWYRQILGQKVEFLVSFYNNEISEKSEIFDDQFSVERPDGSNFTLKIRSTKLEDSAMYFCASSRRQGQETQYFGPGTRLLVL.

The J gene is TRBJ2-3, the V gene TRBV7-2; tentative D call: TRBD1 (5 bases). The length of the CDR3 is 14 residues. V lost 6 bases and J 2 bases, leaving 12 bases between the germline ends. The germline V gene encodes CDR1 SGHTA and CDR2 FQGNSA. The CDR3 DNA reads TGTGCCAGCAGTTGGGGCCCTAACACAGATACGCAGTATTTT. Encoded protein: CASSWGPNTDTQYF.

The chain has TRBV7-9 and TRBJ2-5; 10 nucleotides align to TRBD1. Germline assignment: CDR1 SEHNR and CDR2 FQNEAQ (reference sequence). There are 17 residues in the CDR3. V was clipped by 4 bases and J by 2 bases; unmatched bases: 10. CDR3 protein: CASSSTPPGQGQETQYF. CDR3 sequence (DNA): TGTGCCAGCAGCTCGACCCCGCCGGGACAGGGGCAAGAGACCCAGTACTTC.

This clone was recorded a few times. V gene TRBV13 combines with J gene TRBJ1-2; 7 nucleotides line up with TRBD1. In germline, CDR1 is PRHDT, CDR2 FYEKMQ (reference sequence). The CDR3 has 19 amino acids. Trimming took 2 bases from V and 0 from J; bases not matched to a gene: 15. CDR3 region: CASSLSGRIGGLANYGYTF. CDR3 coding DNA: TGTGCCAGCAGCTTAAGCGGTCGGATAGGGGGCTTAGCTAACTATGGCTACACCTTC.

The chain's CDR3 is CASSLAGSVDTQYF. Written as DNA, the CDR3 is TGTGCCAGCAGTTTAGCAGGGTCGGTAGATACGCAGTATTTT. This chain joins TRBV28 and TRBJ2-3; D perhaps matches TRBD1 (5 bases). Trimming stripped 2 bases from V and 5 bases from J, with 11 bases between. CDR1 and CDR2 (germline): MDHEN, SYDVKM. The CDR3 has 14 amino acids. The complete variable domain, with remaining parts taken from reference TRBV28 and TRBJ2-3, reads DVKVTQSSRYLVKRTGEKVFLECVQDMDHENMFWYRQDPGLGLRLIYFSYDVKMKEKGDIPEGYSVSREKKERFSLILESASTNQTSMYLCASSLAGSVDTQYFGPGTRLTVL.

This clone was detected only a few times. V is TRBV5-4 and J is TRBJ2-7; TRBD1 agrees at 9 bases. Germline V gene data show CDR1 as SGHNT and CDR2 as YYREEE (reference sequence). V lost 2 bases, J lost 5 bases, and 8 bases stayed unmatched. The CDR3 has 15 amino acids. The CDR3 DNA reads as TGTGCCAGCAGCTTACCACCGGGACAGGGCCACGAGCAGTACTTC. Translating it yields CASSLPPGQGHEQYF. Full variable domain (remainder filled in from reference TRBV5-4 and TRBJ2-7): ETGVTQSPTHLIKTRGQQVTLRCSSQSGHNTVSWYQQALGQGPQFIFQYYREEENGRGNFPPRFSGLQFPNYSSELNVNALELDDSALYLCASSLPPGQGHEQYFGPGTRLTVT.

The chain recombines TRBV25-1 with TRBJ2-1; D perhaps matches TRBD2 (6 bases). Germline V CDR1 and CDR2: MGHDK, SYGVNS. Trimming cost V 1 base and J 5 bases, with 12 bases left between them. The CDR3 runs 15 residues. The CDR3 here is CASSEFSGRHNEQFF. The CDR3 region has the DNA TGTGCCAGCAGTGAATTTTCAGGGAGGCACAATGAGCAGTTCTTC.

This clone turned up a few times. This chain uses TRBV7-9 with TRBJ2-1; no definite D call. Germline lookup yields CDR1 SEHNR and CDR2 FQNEAQ (reference sequence). This CDR3 is 13 amino acids long. Trimming stripped 2 bases from V and 8 bases from J, with 10 bases between. CDR3 residues: CASSLPLGDEQFF. Written as DNA, the CDR3 is TGTGCCAGCAGCTTACCCCTGGGCGATGAGCAGTTCTTC.

V usage is TRBV28 and J usage is TRBJ2-5; D is perhaps TRBD2 (7 bases). Germline loops: CDR1 MDHEN, CDR2 SYDVKM. CDR3 length: 13 residues. V lost 7 bases and J lost 6, with 15 bases in between. In DNA form, the CDR3 reads TGTGCCAGCACTCTTCCGGGGGGCCAGACCCAGTACTTC. This sequence encodes CASTLPGGQTQYF.

This clone occurred a few times. The chain uses TRBV4-3 and TRBJ2-7, with a tentative D call TRBD1 (5 bases). The CDR3 extends over 16 amino acids. Trimming removed 0 bases at V and 3 bases at J, with 15 bases between. Germline V gene lookup returns CDR1 LGHNA and CDR2 YSLEER. CDR3 bases: TGCGCCAGCAGCCAAGATCTCGCACAGGCTAGCTACGAGCAGTACTTC. This encodes CASSQDLAQASYEQYF.

This clone showed up just a few times. This chain connects TRBV14 to TRBJ2-7, with a weak D call TRBD2 (5 bases). This CDR3 contains 12 residues. V lost 3 bases and J lost 9, with 12 bases in between. The germline V gene encodes CDR1 SGHDN and CDR2 FVKESK. This CDR3 is CASSHTIGGQYF. In DNA, the CDR3 is TGTGCCAGCAGCCATACAATAGGAGGGCAGTACTTC.